These T cell receptor beta chains were read from a single sample in a study of beta chain features in type 1 diabetes. Sequenced by immunoSEQ multiplex PCR; TCRdb stores in-frame clones only, minus some. Here the sample spans 860,000 or so clones, 17% being singletons. Sequencing used naive CD4+ T cells from blood. These receptors were taken from a woman aged 18-29 years in good health. CDR3s include the opening cysteine and the closing phenylalanine or tryptophan. Fields, in order: J gene, V gene, clone size, CDR3 protein. The size field is filled for only some rows; it gives once, few, many or a size class.

J: TRBJ2-3; V: TRBV12-5; size: few; CDR3: CASAVRDTQYF
J: TRBJ2-3; V: TRBV7-2; size: few; CDR3: CASSLLAGISSTQYF
J: TRBJ2-7; V: TRBV7-2; size: few; CDR3: CASSEIFTGISYEQYF
J: TRBJ1-5; V: TRBV7-8; size: .; CDR3: CASSLVGGLRQPQHF
J: TRBJ2-1; V: TRBV7-3; size: .; CDR3: CASSLRFTGYNEQFF
J: TRBJ2-7; V: TRBV5-6; size: .; CDR3: CASSLAPGAGNYYEQYF
J: TRBJ1-4; V: TRBV2; size: few; CDR3: CASSDTGLRAEKLFF
J: TRBJ1-2; V: TRBV2; size: .; CDR3: CASRSGRRGYGYTF
J: TRBJ2-1; V: TRBV7-2; size: .; CDR3: CASSPRLGSGDNNEQFF
J: TRBJ2-3; V: TRBV15; size: few; CDR3: CATSTRDSKNSDTQYF
J: TRBJ2-2; V: TRBV9; size: few; CDR3: CASSPRDRGRGTGELFF
J: TRBJ2-7; V: TRBV4-1; size: .; CDR3: CASSQGDRSSYEQYF
J: TRBJ2-7; V: TRBV28; size: .; CDR3: CASRTTWEQYF
J: TRBJ2-7; V: TRBV25-1; size: .; CDR3: CASGGSLGLQQYF
J: TRBJ1-5; V: TRBV28; size: .; CDR3: CASTIWRSTGGGQPQHF
J: TRBJ2-7; V: TRBV7-9; size: .; CDR3: CASSPSWSEQYF
J: TRBJ1-5; V: TRBV7-9; size: .; CDR3: CASSSHRSNQPQHF
J: TRBJ2-1; V: TRBV15; size: .; CDR3: CATSTGLSDNEQFF
J: TRBJ2-5; V: TRBV7-9; size: few; CDR3: CASTVGGRYQETQYF
J: TRBJ1-1; V: TRBV20-1; size: few; CDR3: CSAGEFREAFF
J: TRBJ2-1; V: TRBV4-1; size: .; CDR3: CASSQGGKGRVNEQFF
J: TRBJ1-1; V: TRBV9; size: .; CDR3: CASSVAPQGITEAFF
J: TRBJ2-2; V: TRBV27; size: few; CDR3: CASSFKAGGVYTGELFF
J: TRBJ2-1; V: TRBV18; size: .; CDR3: CASSPRGASSNEQFF
J: TRBJ2-7; V: TRBV7-2; size: .; CDR3: CASSPGGGGSYEQYF
J: TRBJ2-4; V: TRBV4-2; size: .; CDR3: CASSPTPSGTGVIQYF
J: TRBJ2-5; V: TRBV15; size: .; CDR3: CATSRDFGQDSSETQYF
J: TRBJ2-3; V: TRBV5-1; size: .; CDR3: CASSLLPTSVADTQYF
J: TRBJ1-2; V: TRBV5-4; size: few; CDR3: CASSLEGAYGYTF
J: TRBJ2-3; V: TRBV7-9; size: .; CDR3: CASTEGRGGTDTQYF
J: TRBJ2-1; V: TRBV5-1; size: few; CDR3: CASSSGHTLNNEQFF
J: TRBJ1-5; V: TRBV7-9; size: .; CDR3: CASSSTGKPQHF
J: TRBJ2-4; V: TRBV18; size: .; CDR3: CASSPPGPAQNIQYF
J: TRBJ2-5; V: TRBV7-2; size: .; CDR3: CASSFLGVETQYF
J: TRBJ1-4; V: TRBV28; size: .; CDR3: CASAGAATNEKLFF
J: TRBJ2-2; V: TRBV7-2; size: .; CDR3: CASSLASVNTGELFF
J: TRBJ1-1; V: TRBV10-3; size: few; CDR3: CAIRNTNLNTEAFF
J: TRBJ2-5; V: TRBV7-9; size: .; CDR3: CASSFHWRTSQETQYF
J: TRBJ1-4; V: TRBV20-1; size: .; CDR3: CSASRPEKLFF
J: TRBJ2-5; V: TRBV29-1; size: .; CDR3: CSVVEGGHGTQYF
J: TRBJ1-1; V: TRBV5-3; size: few; CDR3: CAAKLPEGNTEAFF
J: TRBJ2-7; V: TRBV25-1; size: .; CDR3: CASSDGTGSSYEQYF
J: TRBJ1-2; V: TRBV4-2; size: few; CDR3: CASSQSVNPRDIPRLGYTF
J: TRBJ1-4; V: TRBV2; size: few; CDR3: CASSESGTGGGKLFF
J: TRBJ1-2; V: TRBV12-5; size: .; CDR3: CASGLANYGYTF
J: TRBJ1-1; V: TRBV7-2; size: few; CDR3: CASSFLGRTNTEAFF
J: TRBJ1-4; V: TRBV2; size: few; CDR3: CASSGSGTDEKLFF
J: TRBJ1-2; V: TRBV2; size: .; CDR3: CASSGEVSYGYTF
J: TRBJ2-1; V: TRBV27; size: .; CDR3: CASSIAGASEVQFF
J: TRBJ2-7; V: TRBV6-6; size: few; CDR3: CASSHREGPYEQYF
J: TRBJ2-7; V: TRBV11-2; size: .; CDR3: CASSLGTGASYEQYF
J: TRBJ2-7; V: TRBV7-2; size: few; CDR3: CASSFLALSYEQYF
J: TRBJ2-7; V: TRBV18; size: .; CDR3: CASSPSQGPYEQYF
J: TRBJ2-1; V: TRBV13; size: .; CDR3: CASSPPLWGLAGSYNEQFF
J: TRBJ2-7; V: TRBV7-9; size: .; CDR3: CASSLGRPSSYEQYF
J: TRBJ2-1; V: TRBV10-3; size: few; CDR3: CAISFGLAGASRGNEQFF
J: TRBJ2-1; V: TRBV19; size: .; CDR3: CASRSGTSRWVEQFF